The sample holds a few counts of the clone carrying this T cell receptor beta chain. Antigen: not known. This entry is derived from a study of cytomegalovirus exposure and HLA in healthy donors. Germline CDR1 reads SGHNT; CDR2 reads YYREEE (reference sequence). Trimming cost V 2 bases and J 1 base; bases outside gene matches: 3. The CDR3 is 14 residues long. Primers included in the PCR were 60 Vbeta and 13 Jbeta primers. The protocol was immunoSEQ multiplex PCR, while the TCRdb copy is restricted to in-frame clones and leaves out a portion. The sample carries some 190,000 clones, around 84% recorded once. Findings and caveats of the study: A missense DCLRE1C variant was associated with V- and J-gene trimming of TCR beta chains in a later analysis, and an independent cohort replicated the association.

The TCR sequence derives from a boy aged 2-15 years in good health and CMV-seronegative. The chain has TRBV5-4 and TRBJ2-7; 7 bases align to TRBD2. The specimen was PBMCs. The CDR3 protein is CASSLGGRSYEQYF. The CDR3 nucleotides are TGTGCCAGCAGCTTAGGCGGGAGATCCTACGAGCAGTACTTC.